This T cell receptor (beta chain) was recorded in a study of shared clonotypes between healthy human individuals. Trimming removed 5 bases at V and 0 bases at J, with 12 bases between. From germline, CDR1 is SGHVS and CDR2 FNYEAQ. The CDR3 has 15 amino acids. Study findings and constraints: Represented genetic and exposure-history diversity was restricted by having few donors.

The method was immunoSEQ multiplex PCR; TCRdb's version includes in-frame clones alone and lacks a portion of them. Among under 2,500,000 clones listed, under 97% were seen once. Of note for this clone: Its antigen is unidentified.

The chain has TRBV7-6 and TRBJ2-3; possibly TRBD2 for D (6 bases). Input material: naive CD4+ T cells sorted from blood. Subset here: CD45RA+ positively selected. The clonotype was recovered from a man younger than 35 in good health. The CDR3 here is CASSPSGLSTDTQYF. The CDR3, as DNA: TGTGCCAGCAGCCCATCCGGACTAAGCACAGATACGCAGTATTTT.